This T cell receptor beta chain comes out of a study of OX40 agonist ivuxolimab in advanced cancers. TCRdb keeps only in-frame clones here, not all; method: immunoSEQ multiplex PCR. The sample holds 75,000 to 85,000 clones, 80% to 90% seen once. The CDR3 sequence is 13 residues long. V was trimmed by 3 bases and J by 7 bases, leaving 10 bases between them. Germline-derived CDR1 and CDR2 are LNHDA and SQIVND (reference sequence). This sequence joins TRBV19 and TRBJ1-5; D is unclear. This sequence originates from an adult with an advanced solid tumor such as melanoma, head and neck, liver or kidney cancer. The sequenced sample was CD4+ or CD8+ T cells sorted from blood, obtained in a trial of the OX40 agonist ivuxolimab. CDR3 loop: CASSIGREQPQHF. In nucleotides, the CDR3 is TGTGCCAGTAGTATCGGTCGGGAACAGCCCCAGCATTTT.